These 7 T cell receptor beta chains were sequenced from one sample in a study of T cell changes during pregnancy in multiple sclerosis. TCRdb's copy holds only in-frame clones and misses some; the assay was immunoSEQ multiplex PCR. Of 65,000 to 90,000 clones in the sample, almost 95% were seen once. Sample: peripheral blood, taken before pregnancy. The receptor source for this set is a female donor with multiple sclerosis, enrolled in a pregnancy study.

V gene TRBV9 combines with J gene TRBJ2-5; 9 bases map to TRBD2. Unmatched junction bases numbered 6, after V lost 4 bases and J lost 5 bases. Germline V gene lookup returns CDR1 SGDLS and CDR2 YYNGEE. The CDR3 contains 14 residues. The CDR3 sequence is CASSPSGMTETQYF. Here the CDR3 DNA reads TGTGCCAGCAGCCCTAGCGGGATGACTGAGACCCAGTACTTC.

The chain carries TRBV25-1 and TRBJ1-2, with 7 positions matching TRBD1. V shed 4 bases and J 6 bases; nucleotides not matched to a gene: 5. The CDR3 consists of 13 residues. Germline lookup yields CDR1 MGHDK and CDR2 SYGVNS. Written as DNA, the CDR3 is TGTGCCAGCAGTGTACACAGGGGCCATGGCTACACCTTC. Protein: CASSVHRGHGYTF.

This chain joins TRBV27 and TRBJ2-1; 16 bases are shared with TRBD2. V lost 7 bases and J lost 7; bases outside the gene matches: 10. Germline CDR1 is MNHEY and CDR2 is SMNVEV (reference sequence). CDR3 length equals 17 residues. The CDR3 DNA reads TGTGCCAGCAACCCGGGACTAGCGGGAGGGCCTAGGAATGAGCAGTTCTTC. Translation: CASNPGLAGGPRNEQFF.

V and J are TRBV16 and TRBJ2-2, with 8 bases fitting TRBD2. V trimming: 5 bases; J trimming: 2 bases; junction bases outside the gene matches: 7. The CDR3 is 16 amino acids. Germline V gene data show CDR1 as KGHSY and CDR2 as FQNENV. The CDR3 DNA reads TGTGCCAGCAGCAGAAGGGCGGGAGGAAACACCGGGGAGCTGTTTTTT. Amino acid sequence: CASSRRAGGNTGELFF.

The chain uses TRBV18 and TRBJ1-1, with D tentatively TRBD1 (6 bases). Germline CDR1 reads KGHSH; CDR2 reads LQKENI. Deletions cut 3 bases from V and 1 base from J, with 12 bases between. CDR3 size: 15 residues. The CDR3 loop is CASSPVRGANTEAFF. DNA for the CDR3: TGTGCCAGCTCACCTGTCCGGGGGGCGAACACTGAAGCTTTCTTT.

V and J are TRBV18 and TRBJ1-5; no reliable D call. V was trimmed by 3 bases and J by 4 bases, leaving 10 bases between them. The CDR3 contains 14 residues. Germline V gene sequence: CDR1 KGHSH, CDR2 LQKENI. The CDR3 protein is CASSPGGWNQPQHF. In DNA form, the CDR3 reads TGTGCCAGCTCACCTGGAGGATGGAATCAGCCCCAGCATTTT.

The V call is TRBV19, the J call TRBJ2-1; 11 nucleotides align to TRBD2. Looked up from germline, CDR1 is LNHDA and CDR2 is SQIVND (reference sequence). The CDR3 spans 15 residues. V gave up 5 bases and J gave up 7 bases; unmatched junction bases: 7. The CDR3: CASSQTSGSFNEQFF. CDR3 DNA sequence: TGTGCCAGTAGTCAAACTAGCGGGAGCTTTAATGAGCAGTTCTTC. The full variable domain, its missing parts supplied by reference TRBV19 and TRBJ2-1, is DGGITQSPKYLFRKEGQNVTLSCEQNLNHDAMYWYRQDPGQGLRLIYYSQIVNDFQKGDIAEGYSVSREKKESFPLTVTSAQKNPTAFYLCASSQTSGSFNEQFFGPGTRLTVL.